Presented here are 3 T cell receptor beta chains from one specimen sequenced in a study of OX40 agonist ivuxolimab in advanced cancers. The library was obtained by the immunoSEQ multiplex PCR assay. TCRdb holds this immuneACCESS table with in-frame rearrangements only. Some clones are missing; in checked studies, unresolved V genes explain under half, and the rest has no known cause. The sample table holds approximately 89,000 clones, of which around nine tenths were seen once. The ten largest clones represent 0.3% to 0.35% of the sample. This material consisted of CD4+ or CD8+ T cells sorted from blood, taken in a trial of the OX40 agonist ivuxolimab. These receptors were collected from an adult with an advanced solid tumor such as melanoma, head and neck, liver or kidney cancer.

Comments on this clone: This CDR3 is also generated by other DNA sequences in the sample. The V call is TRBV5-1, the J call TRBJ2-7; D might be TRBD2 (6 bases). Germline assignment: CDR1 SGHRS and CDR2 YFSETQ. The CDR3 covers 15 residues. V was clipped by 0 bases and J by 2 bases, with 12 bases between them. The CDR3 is CASSLVAGGTYEQYF. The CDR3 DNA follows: TGCGCCAGCAGCTTGGTGGCCGGGGGTACCTACGAGCAGTACTTC.

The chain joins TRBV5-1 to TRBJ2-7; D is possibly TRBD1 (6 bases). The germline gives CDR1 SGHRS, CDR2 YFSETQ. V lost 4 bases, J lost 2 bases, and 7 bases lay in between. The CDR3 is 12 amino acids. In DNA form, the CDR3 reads TGCGCCAGCAGCCGGACAGCCTACGAGCAGTACTTC. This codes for CASSRTAYEQYF.

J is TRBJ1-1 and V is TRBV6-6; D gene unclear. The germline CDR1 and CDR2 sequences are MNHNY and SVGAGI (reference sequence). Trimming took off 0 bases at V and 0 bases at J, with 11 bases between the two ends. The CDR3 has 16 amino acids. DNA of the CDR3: TGTGCCAGCAGTTACTCGACGGGCCGAATGAACACTGAAGCTTTCTTT. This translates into CASSYSTGRMNTEAFF.